This TCR beta chain was sequenced in a study of CD8 T cells in ankylosing spondylitis. General study findings and limits: The clones that were linked to disease were reported to be significantly enriched in matched synovial fluid samples from ankylosing spondylitis patients. CD8+ by phenotype, disease-linked clones were relatively rare in peripheral blood. Within ankylosing spondylitis blood, a TCR beta motif made up of eight or nine highly homologous variants appeared to be characteristic.

The CDR3 is made up of 15 amino acids. The ends lost 1 base at V and 0 bases at J; junction bases unmatched: 1. Germline-derived CDR1 and CDR2 are LGHNA and YNFKEQ. This clonotype was found many times. As yet, its antigen is unknown. Making the TCR beta libraries involved quantitative 5'-RACE with molecular barcodes. TCRdb recomputed calls from the 5' RACE reads with MiXCR, one row per CDR3 protein. The table lists approximately 100,000 distinct CDR3 sequences, about 8.3% of them singletons. This clonotype was obtained from a male donor with ankylosing spondylitis or in good health (not recorded which). The chain has TRBV4-2 and TRBJ2-7; 9 bases are shared with TRBD2. Sequencing used blood, either unsorted or a sorted T cell fraction (not recorded which). CDR3 in amino acids: CASSQASGNSYEQYF. The CDR3 DNA follows: TGTGCCAGCAGCCAAGCTAGCGGGAACTCCTACGAGCAGTACTTC.